This T cell receptor beta chain was documented in a study of early T cells in non-severe SARS-CoV-2 infection. Study context: RNA in bulk from unsorted whole blood was sequenced, and chains were unpaired. Study findings and constraints: Private and CD4 specificities were missed by VDJdb matching, skewed to anti-spike CD8.

Unique molecular identifiers were attached to individual cDNA molecules. Via MiXCR, TCRdb re-called the 5' RACE reads, giving one row per CDR3 protein. The repertoire holds around 80,000 distinct CDR3 sequences, with about 10% as singletons. CDR1 is LGHDT, CDR2 YNNKEL, per germline (reference sequence). CDR3 size: 16 residues. V was clipped by 1 base and J by 7 bases, with 17 bases between them. With respect to this clonotype: Its specificity is unknown.

Specimen: whole blood, collected at baseline. The chain recombines TRBV3-1 with TRBJ2-1; perhaps TRBD2 as D (6 bases). This clonotype was obtained from an adult who was a healthcare worker with PCR-confirmed SARS-CoV-2 infection or an uninfected control (not recorded which). Here the CDR3 DNA reads TGTGCCAGCAGCCAAGTCCGGGACTTGAACTTAAATGAGCAGTTCTTC. This gives the protein CASSQVRDLNLNEQFF.